This T cell receptor (beta chain) is from a study of blood T cell repertoires in COVID-19. Study overall: Samples came from the United States, Italy and Spain, spanning acute and convalescent COVID-19. Nucleic acid was either cDNA or gDNA, and it came from T cells, B-cell-depleted T cells, or PBMCs.

Authors' methods: From reference gene primer amplification, estimates of nucleated cell counts were derived. Sequencing used immunoSEQ multiplex PCR; TCRdb keeps in-frame clones, though not all of them. V, J and clone size are those of that table, while D and trimming were read from the DNA. In the table there are about 160,000 clones, over 90% of which are singletons. Germline assignment: CDR1 KGHSH and CDR2 LQKENI. With 5 bases removed from V and 8 bases from J, the gap between germline ends came to 21 bases. The CDR3 runs 16 residues. This TCR came from a man aged 50 to 60 with acute or convalescent COVID-19. Specimen: peripheral blood. The chain recombines TRBV18 with TRBJ1-4; possible D gene TRBD1, 6 bases. CDR3 DNA: TGTGCCAGCTCAGCCCGGGGGGGCCTGTCCAACGAAAAACTGTTTTTT. It translates to CASSARGGLSNEKLFF. Variable domain in full (rest from reference TRBV18 and TRBJ1-4): NAGVMQNPRHLVRRRGQEARLRCSPMKGHSHVYWYRQLPEEGLKFMVYLQKENIIDESGMPKERFSAEFPKEGPSILRIQQVVRGDSAAYFCASSARGGLSNEKLFFGSGTQLSVL.